Below are 5 T cell receptor beta chains sequenced from a single sample in a study of blood T cell repertoires in COVID-19. Data came from immunoSEQ multiplex PCR; TCRdb stores just in-frame clones and leaves some out. The data hold approximately 230,000 clones, with approximately 89% observed a single time. The sample taken for sequencing was peripheral blood. The receptors here all came from a woman in her twenties or thirties with COVID-19, enrolled during active disease.

The chain's CDR3 is CAIRGQPNEKLFF. In nucleotides, the CDR3 is TGTGCCATCAGGGGGCAACCCAATGAAAAACTGTTTTTT. V is TRBV10-3 and J is TRBJ1-4, with D possibly TRBD1 on 5 matching bases. V was shortened by 6 bases and J by 5 bases, with 10 bases between the two germline ends. Germline lookup yields CDR1 ENHRY and CDR2 SYGVKD. The CDR3 has 13 amino acids.

For this clone: A read error may account for a junction end that differs from germline. The V call is TRBV7-7, the J call TRBJ2-3, with TRBD1 identical over 9 bases. Germline V gene data show CDR1 as SSHAT and CDR2 as FNYEAQ (reference sequence). The CDR3 runs 18 residues. The CDR3 spells CASSLGPFGTGMFRTQYF. The CDR3 nucleotides read TGTGCTAGCAGCTTAGGACCTTTTGGGACAGGGATGTTTAGGACGCAGTATTTT.

This chain connects TRBV14 to TRBJ2-4; 7 nucleotides agree with TRBD2. CDR1 and CDR2 (germline): SGHDN, FVKESK. The J segment lost 7 bases and the V segment lost 4 bases, leaving 7 bases of the junction unmatched. The CDR3 sequence is 14 residues long. DNA of the CDR3: TGTGCCAGCAGCCCCCGGGGGGTGTTTAACATTCAGTACTTC. It translates to CASSPRGVFNIQYF.

V usage is TRBV5-8 and J usage is TRBJ1-2; D remains unclear. V lost 4 bases and J 3 bases, leaving 16 bases between the germline ends. Per the germline V gene, CDR1 is SGHTS and CDR2 is YDEGEE. The CDR3 consists of 15 residues. The CDR3: CASSPRIRVYYGYTF. Written as DNA, the CDR3 is TGTGCCAGCAGCCCCCGAATTCGGGTATACTATGGCTACACCTTC.

This chain uses TRBV19 with TRBJ1-1; the D gene is possibly TRBD1 (6 bases). The ends were cut back, 5 bases at V and 6 bases at J, with 28 bases in the middle. This CDR3 region has 18 residues. The V gene's germline CDR1 is LNHDA and CDR2 SQIVND (reference sequence). Here the CDR3 DNA reads TGTGCCAGTAGTTCCTCCACTACGATTCAGGGGAATATGGCTGAAGCTTTCTTT. Amino acids: CASSSSTTIQGNMAEAFF. The whole variable domain, filled in from reference TRBV19 and TRBJ1-1, reads DGGITQSPKYLFRKEGQNVTLSCEQNLNHDAMYWYRQDPGQGLRLIYYSQIVNDFQKGDIAEGYSVSREKKESFPLTVTSAQKNPTAFYLCASSSSTTIQGNMAEAFFGQGTRLTVV.